This T cell receptor beta chain was identified in a study of shared clonotypes between healthy human individuals. Study in general: Sampling drew on donors who were two women and a few men aged 18 to 49.

Details on this clone: Its specificity is not known.

Only CD45RO-negative cells positively selected for CCR7 counted as naive CD8 cells, so terminally differentiated effector memory CD45RA+ cells were excluded. Recent acute infections and vaccinations were absent in the healthy HIV-negative adult donors. The V end was cut by 1 base, the J end by 4 bases, with 14 bases between. The CDR3 has 15 amino acids. The germline V gene encodes CDR1 LGHNA and CDR2 YSLEER. Produced via immunoSEQ multiplex PCR; TCRdb's table is partial and in-frame only. The sample yields around 1.9 million clones, just under 95% seen once. Study results and caveats: Rarefaction gave evidence that sorted-subset sequencing remained incomplete despite large depth. A limitation of the genetic and exposure-history diversity represented arose from few donors.

The rearrangement links TRBV4-3 to TRBJ2-7; D possibly corresponds to TRBD1 (6 bases). The source of this sequence is a man younger than 35 in good health. Some clones in this sample may be carry-over from other donors' samples. Sequencing input: naive CD8+ T cells from PBMCs. The CDR3: CASSQAAGAGYEQYF. In nucleotides, the CDR3 is TGCGCCAGCAGCCAAGCGGCAGGGGCGGGTTACGAGCAGTACTTC.